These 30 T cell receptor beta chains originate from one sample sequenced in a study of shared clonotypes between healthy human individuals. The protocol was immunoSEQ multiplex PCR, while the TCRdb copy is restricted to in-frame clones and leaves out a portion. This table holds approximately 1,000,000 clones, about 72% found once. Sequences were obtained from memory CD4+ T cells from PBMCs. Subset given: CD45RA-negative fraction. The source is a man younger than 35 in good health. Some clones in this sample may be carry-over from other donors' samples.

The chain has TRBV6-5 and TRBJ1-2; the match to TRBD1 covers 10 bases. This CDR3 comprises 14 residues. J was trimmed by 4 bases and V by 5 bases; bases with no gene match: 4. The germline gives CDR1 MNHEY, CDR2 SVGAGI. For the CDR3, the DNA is TGTGCCAGCAGTCGGGGGACAGGGGCCTATGGCTACACCTTC. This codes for CASSRGTGAYGYTF.

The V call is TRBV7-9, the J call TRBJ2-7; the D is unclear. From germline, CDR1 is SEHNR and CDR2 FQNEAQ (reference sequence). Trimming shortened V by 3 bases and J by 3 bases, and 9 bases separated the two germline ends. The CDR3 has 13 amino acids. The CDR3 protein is CASSFGLIYEQYF. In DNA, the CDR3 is TGTGCCAGCAGCTTTGGTCTGATCTACGAGCAGTACTTC.

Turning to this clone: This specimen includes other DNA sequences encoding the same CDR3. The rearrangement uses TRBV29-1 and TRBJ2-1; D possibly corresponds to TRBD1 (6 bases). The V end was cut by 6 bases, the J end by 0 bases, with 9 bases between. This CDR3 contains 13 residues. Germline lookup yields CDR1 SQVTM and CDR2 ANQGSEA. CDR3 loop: CSVVRGSYNEQFF. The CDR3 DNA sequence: TGCAGCGTGGTCAGGGGCTCCTACAATGAGCAGTTCTTC.

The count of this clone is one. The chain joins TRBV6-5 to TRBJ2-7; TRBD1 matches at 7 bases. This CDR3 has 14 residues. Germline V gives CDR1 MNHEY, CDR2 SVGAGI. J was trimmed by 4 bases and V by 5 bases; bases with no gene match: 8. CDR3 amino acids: CASSRQGRAYEQYF. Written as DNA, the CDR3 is TGTGCCAGCAGTCGACAGGGACGAGCTTACGAGCAGTACTTC.

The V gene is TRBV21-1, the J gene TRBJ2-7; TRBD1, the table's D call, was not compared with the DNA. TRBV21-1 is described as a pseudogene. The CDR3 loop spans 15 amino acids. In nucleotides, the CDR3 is TGTGCCAGCGCCATATGGGACAGGGCGCCTCACGAGCAGTACTTC. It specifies CASAIWDRAPHEQYF.

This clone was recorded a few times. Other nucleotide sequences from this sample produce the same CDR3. The CDR3 protein is CASSLVGYEQYF. The CDR3, as DNA: TGTGCCAGCAGCTTAGTCGGGTACGAGCAGTACTTC. V gene TRBV7-9 combines with J gene TRBJ2-7; D call uncertain. The CDR3 is 12 amino acids. Germline V gene data show CDR1 as SEHNR and CDR2 as FQNEAQ (reference sequence). V was clipped by 1 base and J by 4 bases, with 5 bases between them.

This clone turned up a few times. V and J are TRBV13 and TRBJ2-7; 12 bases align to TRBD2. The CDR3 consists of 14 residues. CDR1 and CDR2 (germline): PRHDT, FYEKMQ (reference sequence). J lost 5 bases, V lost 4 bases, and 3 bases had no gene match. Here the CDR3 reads CASSSSGRGDEQYF. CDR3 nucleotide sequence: TGTGCCAGCAGCTCTAGCGGGAGGGGCGACGAGCAGTACTTC.

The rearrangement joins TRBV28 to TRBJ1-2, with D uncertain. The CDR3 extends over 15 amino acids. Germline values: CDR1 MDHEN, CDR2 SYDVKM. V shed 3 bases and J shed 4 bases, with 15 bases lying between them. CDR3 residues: CASSLTTNRGYGYTF. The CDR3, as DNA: TGTGCCAGCAGTTTGACGACAAATCGTGGCTATGGCTACACCTTC.

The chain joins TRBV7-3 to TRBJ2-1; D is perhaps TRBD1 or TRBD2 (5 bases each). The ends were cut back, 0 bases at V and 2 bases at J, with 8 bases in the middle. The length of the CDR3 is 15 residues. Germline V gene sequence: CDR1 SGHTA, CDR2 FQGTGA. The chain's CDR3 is CASSLTRGAYNEQFF. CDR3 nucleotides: TGTGCCAGCAGCTTAACGAGGGGAGCCTACAATGAGCAGTTCTTC.

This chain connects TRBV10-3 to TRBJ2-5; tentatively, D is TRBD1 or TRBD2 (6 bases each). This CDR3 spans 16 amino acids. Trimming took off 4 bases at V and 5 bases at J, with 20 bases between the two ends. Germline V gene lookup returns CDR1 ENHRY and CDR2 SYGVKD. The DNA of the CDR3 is TGTGCCATCAGTGGGGGGCCCCACCCTGGAGGGGAGACCCAGTACTTC. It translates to CAISGGPHPGGETQYF.

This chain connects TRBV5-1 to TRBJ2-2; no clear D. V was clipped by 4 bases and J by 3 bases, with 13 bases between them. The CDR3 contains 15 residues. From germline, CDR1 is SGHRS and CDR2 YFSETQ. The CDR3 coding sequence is TGCGCCAGCAGCCCTGCCCCTTCATACACCGGGGAGCTGTTTTTT. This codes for CASSPAPSYTGELFF.

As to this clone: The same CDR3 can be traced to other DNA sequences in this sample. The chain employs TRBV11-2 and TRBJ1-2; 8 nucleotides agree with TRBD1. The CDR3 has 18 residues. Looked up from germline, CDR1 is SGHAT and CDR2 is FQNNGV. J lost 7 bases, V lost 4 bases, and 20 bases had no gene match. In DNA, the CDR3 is TGTGCCAGCAGCTCTTTGAAGGTTTGGGACAGGCTCAGTAGTGGCTACACCTTC. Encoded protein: CASSSLKVWDRLSSGYTF.

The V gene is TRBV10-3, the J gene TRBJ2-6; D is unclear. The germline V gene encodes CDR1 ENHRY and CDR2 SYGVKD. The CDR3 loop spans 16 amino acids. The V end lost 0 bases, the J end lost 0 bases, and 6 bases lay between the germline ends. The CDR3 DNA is TGTGCCATCAGTGAGTCTAGGTTCTCTGGGGCCAACGTCCTGACTTTC. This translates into CAISESRFSGANVLTF.

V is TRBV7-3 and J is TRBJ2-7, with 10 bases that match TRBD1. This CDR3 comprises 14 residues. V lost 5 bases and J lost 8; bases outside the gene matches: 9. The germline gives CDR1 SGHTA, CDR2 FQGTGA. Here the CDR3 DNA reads TGTGCCAGCAGCGACCGGACAGGGGGTTTGAAGCAGTACTTC. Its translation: CASSDRTGGLKQYF.

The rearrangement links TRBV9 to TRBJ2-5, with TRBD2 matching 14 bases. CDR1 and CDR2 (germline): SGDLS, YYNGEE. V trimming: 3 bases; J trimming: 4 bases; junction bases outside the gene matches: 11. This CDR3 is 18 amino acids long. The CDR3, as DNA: TGTGCCAGCAGCGCGACTAGCGGGAGGGCTTCGGGGGGAGAGACCCAGTACTTC. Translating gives CASSATSGRASGGETQYF.

The CDR3, as DNA: TGTGCCAGCAGTCCCCCCTTCACCGGGGAGCTGTTTTTT. Translated: CASSPPFTGELFF. J is TRBJ2-2 and V is TRBV28; D gene uncertain. This CDR3 is 13 amino acids long. The V gene lost 5 bases and the J gene lost 4 bases, with 8 bases spanning the gap. Germline values: CDR1 MDHEN, CDR2 SYDVKM.

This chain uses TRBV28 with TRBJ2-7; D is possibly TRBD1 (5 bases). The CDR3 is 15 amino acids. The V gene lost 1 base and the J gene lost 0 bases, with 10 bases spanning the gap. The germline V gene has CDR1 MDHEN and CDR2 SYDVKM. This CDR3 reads CASSLLTGSSYEQYF. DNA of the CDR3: TGTGCCAGCAGTTTATTAACAGGAAGCTCCTACGAGCAGTACTTC.

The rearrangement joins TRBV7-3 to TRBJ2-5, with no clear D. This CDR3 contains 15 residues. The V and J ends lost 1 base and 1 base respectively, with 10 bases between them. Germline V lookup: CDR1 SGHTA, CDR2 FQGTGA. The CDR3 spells CASSLSMGFQETQYF. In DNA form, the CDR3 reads TGTGCCAGCAGCTTAAGTATGGGATTCCAAGAGACCCAGTACTTC.

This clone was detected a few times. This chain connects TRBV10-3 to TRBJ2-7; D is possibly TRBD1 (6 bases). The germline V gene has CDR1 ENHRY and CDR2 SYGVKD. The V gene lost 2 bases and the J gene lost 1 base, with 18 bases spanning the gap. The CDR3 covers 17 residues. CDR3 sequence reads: CAISERAARDKSYEQYF. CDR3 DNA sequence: TGTGCCATCAGTGAGCGGGCAGCTAGGGACAAGTCCTACGAGCAGTACTTC.

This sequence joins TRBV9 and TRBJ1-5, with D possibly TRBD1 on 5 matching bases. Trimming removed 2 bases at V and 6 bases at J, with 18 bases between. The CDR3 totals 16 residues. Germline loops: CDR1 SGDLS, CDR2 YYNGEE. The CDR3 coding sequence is TGTGCCAGCAGCGTGGAACCCGGGACCTTCGGTCAGCCCCAGCATTTT. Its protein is CASSVEPGTFGQPQHF. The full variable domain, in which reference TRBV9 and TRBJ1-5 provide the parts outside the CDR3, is DSGVTQTPKHLITATGQRVTLRCSPRSGDLSVYWYQQSLDQGLQFLIQYYNGEERAKGNILERFSAQQFPDLHSELNLSSLELGDSALYFCASSVEPGTFGQPQHFGDGTRLSIL.

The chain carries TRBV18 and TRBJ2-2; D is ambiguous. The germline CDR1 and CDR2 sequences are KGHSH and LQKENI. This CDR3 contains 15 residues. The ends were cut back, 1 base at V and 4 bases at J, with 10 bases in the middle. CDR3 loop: CASSPHAPGTGELFF. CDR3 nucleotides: TGTGCCAGCTCACCACACGCACCTGGCACCGGGGAGCTGTTTTTT.

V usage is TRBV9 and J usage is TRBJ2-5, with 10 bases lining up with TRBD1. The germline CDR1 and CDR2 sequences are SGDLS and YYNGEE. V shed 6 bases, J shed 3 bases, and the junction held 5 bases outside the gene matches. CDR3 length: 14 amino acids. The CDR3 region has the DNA TGTGCCAGCACTTTGGACAGGGGGAAAGAGACCCAGTACTTC. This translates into CASTLDRGKETQYF.

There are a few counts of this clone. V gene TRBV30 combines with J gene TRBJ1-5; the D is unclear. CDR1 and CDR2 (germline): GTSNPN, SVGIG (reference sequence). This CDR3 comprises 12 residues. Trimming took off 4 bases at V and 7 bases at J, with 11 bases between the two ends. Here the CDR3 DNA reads TGTGCCTGGACTAAAAATGAGCAGCCCCAGCATTTT. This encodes CAWTKNEQPQHF.

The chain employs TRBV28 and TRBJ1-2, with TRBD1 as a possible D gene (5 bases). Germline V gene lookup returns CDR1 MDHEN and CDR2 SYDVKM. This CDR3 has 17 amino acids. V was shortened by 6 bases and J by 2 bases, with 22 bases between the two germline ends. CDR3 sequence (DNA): TGTGCCAGCAGACTGTCCGGGGCCGGAGGACGGAACTATGGCTACACCTTC. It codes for CASRLSGAGGRNYGYTF.

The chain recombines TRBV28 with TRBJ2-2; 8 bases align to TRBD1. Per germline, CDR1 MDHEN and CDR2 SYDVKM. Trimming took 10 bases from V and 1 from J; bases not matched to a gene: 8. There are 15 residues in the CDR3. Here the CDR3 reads CATQGAARNTGELFF. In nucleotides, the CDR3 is TGTGCCACCCAGGGGGCGGCGAGGAACACCGGGGAGCTGTTTTTT.

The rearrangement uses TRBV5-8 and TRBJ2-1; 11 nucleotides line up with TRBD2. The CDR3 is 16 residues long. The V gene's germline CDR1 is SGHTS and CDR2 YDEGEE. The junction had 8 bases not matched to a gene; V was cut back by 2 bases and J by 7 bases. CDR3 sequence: CASSFPSGGYKNEQFF. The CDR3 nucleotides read TGTGCCAGCAGCTTCCCTAGCGGGGGGTACAAAAATGAGCAGTTCTTC.

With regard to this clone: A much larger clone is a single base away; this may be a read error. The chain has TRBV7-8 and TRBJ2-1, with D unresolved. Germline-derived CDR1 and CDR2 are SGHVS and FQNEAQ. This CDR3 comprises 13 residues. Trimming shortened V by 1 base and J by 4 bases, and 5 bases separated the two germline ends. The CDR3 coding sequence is TGTGCCAGCAGCTTAGGAAAGTACAATGAGCAGTTCTTC. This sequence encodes CASSLGKYNEQFF.

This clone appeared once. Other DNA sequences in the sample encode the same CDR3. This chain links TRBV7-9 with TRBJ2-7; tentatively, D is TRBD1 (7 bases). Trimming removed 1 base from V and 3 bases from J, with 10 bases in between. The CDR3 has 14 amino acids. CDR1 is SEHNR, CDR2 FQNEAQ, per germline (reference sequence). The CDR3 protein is CASSLGQGLYEQYF. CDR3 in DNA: TGTGCCAGCAGCTTAGGACAGGGACTCTACGAGCAGTACTTC.

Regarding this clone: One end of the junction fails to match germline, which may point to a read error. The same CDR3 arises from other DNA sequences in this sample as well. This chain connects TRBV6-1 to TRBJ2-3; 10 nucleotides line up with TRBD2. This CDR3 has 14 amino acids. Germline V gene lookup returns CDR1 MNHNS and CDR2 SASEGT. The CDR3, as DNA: TGTGCCAGCCAAGCGGGAGGGCCCGCAGATACGCAGTACTTT. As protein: CASQAGGPADTQYF.

The CDR3 loop is CASSIDPGLPFNEQFF. CDR3 sequence (DNA): TGTGCCAGTAGTATAGATCCGGGACTACCCTTCAATGAGCAGTTCTTC. The chain combines TRBV19 with TRBJ2-1; the match to TRBD2 covers 7 bases. CDR3 length equals 16 residues. Trimming removed 0 bases from V and 6 bases from J; junction bases left unmatched: 8. Looked up from germline, CDR1 is LNHDA and CDR2 is SQIVND (reference sequence).